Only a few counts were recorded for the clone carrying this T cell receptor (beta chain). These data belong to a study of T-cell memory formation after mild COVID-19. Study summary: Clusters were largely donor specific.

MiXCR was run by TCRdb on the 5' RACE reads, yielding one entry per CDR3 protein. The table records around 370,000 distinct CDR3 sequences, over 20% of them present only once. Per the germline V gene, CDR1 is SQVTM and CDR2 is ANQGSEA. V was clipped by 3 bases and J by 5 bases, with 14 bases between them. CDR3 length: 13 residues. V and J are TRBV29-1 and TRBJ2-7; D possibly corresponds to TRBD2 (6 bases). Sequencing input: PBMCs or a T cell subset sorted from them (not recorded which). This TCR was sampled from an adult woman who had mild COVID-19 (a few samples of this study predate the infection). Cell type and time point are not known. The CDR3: CSVEIAGRNEQYF. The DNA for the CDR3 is TGCAGCGTTGAGATTGCAGGGAGGAACGAGCAGTACTTC.